These 27 T cell receptor beta chains share one sample of origin, sequenced in a study of control samples from healthy donors and cancer patients (TCRdb year 2020). The library was made by the immunoSEQ multiplex PCR assay. Here the immuneACCESS table is served through TCRdb, limited to in-frame sequences with V and J called. Missing clones are a known gap in these copies; in checked studies unresolved V genes cover under half, and the rest lacks a known reason. Within this sample are approximately 6,600 clones, with about two thirds of them counted one time only. Of the sample, about 7.3% falls within the top ten clones. The sample taken for sequencing was formalin-fixed, paraffin-embedded tissue. The receptor set was obtained from a male donor with melanoma.

As DNA, the CDR3 is TGTGCCACCAGTGATTTGAAGCACCAAGAGACCCAGTACTTC. It encodes CATSDLKHQETQYF. The genes are TRBV24-1 and TRBJ2-5; D is unclear. Germline assignment: CDR1 KGHDR and CDR2 SFDVKD. Trimming took 0 bases from V and 0 from J, leaving 4 bases between them. CDR3 size: 14 residues.

J is TRBJ2-1 and V is TRBV7-3; 9 bases are shared with TRBD1. Looked up from germline, CDR1 is SGHTA and CDR2 is FQGTGA. There are 15 residues in the CDR3. Trimming at V came to 4 bases and at J to 3 bases, leaving 4 bases not matched to a gene. CDR3 DNA: TGTGCCAGCAGCTCCGGGACAGGGCTCTACAATGAGCAGTTCTTC. It translates to CASSSGTGLYNEQFF.

This chain connects TRBV27 to TRBJ1-2, with D possibly being TRBD1 (5 bases). Per the germline V gene, CDR1 is MNHEY and CDR2 is SMNVEV (reference sequence). CDR3 length equals 13 residues. V was clipped by 5 bases and J by 5 bases, with 12 bases between them. The DNA for the CDR3 is TGTGCCAGCAGTCCAGGGACGGGTTATGGCTACACCTTC. Its protein is CASSPGTGYGYTF.

The chain is built from TRBV11-2 and TRBJ2-1; D gene unclear. V lost 2 bases, J lost 0 bases, and 8 bases lay in between. This CDR3 region has 15 residues. In germline, CDR1 is SGHAT, CDR2 FQNNGV. In DNA, the CDR3 is TGTGCCAGCAGCTTATCTTCCAACTCCTACAATGAGCAGTTCTTC. Its protein product is CASSLSSNSYNEQFF.

This rearrangement joins TRBV3-1 (or the pseudogene TRBV3-2) to TRBJ1-6; D is perhaps TRBD1 (6 bases). This CDR3 is 13 amino acids long. Trimming pared 5 bases from V and 7 bases from J, leaving 9 bases between. CDR1 is LGHDT, CDR2 YNNKEL, per germline (reference sequence). The CDR3 DNA is TGTGCCAGCAGCGTTACAGGGAATTCACCCCTCCACTTT. Its protein product is CASSVTGNSPLHF.

This sequence joins TRBV7-8 and TRBJ2-7; D gene unclear. CDR3 length: 14 residues. The germline V gene has CDR1 SGHVS and CDR2 FQNEAQ. V dropped 3 bases and J dropped 0 bases, with 9 bases sitting between them. The CDR3 sequence: CASSFLGSSYEQYF. In DNA form, the CDR3 reads TGTGCCAGCAGCTTTCTCGGCTCCTCCTACGAGCAGTACTTC.

This clone was detected only once. The chain links TRBV6-5 to TRBJ1-3, with D uncertain. CDR1 is MNHEY and CDR2 is SVGAGI in the germline V gene. Trimming took 1 base from V and 0 from J, leaving 10 bases between them. This CDR3 region has 16 residues. In nucleotides, the CDR3 is TGTGCCAGCAGTTACTTCGAGGGTAACTCTGGAAACACCATATATTTT. Translated, it gives CASSYFEGNSGNTIYF.

In its sample, this clone was seen a few times. The chain combines TRBV29-1 with TRBJ2-1; D perhaps matches TRBD1 (6 bases). The germline CDR1 and CDR2 sequences are SQVTM and ANQGSEA. This CDR3 is 12 amino acids long. The V end lost 6 bases, the J end lost 3 bases, and 9 bases lay between the germline ends. The CDR3 nucleotides read TGCAGCGTGGGGGCGGTCTACAATGAGCAGTTCTTC. Protein sequence: CSVGAVYNEQFF.

CDR3 region: CASSQGEGEQYF. CDR3 nucleotide sequence: TGTGCCAGCAGCCAGGGGGAGGGCGAGCAGTACTTC. The rearrangement uses TRBV2 and TRBJ2-7, with D perhaps matching TRBD1 or TRBD2 (7 bases each). The CDR3 is 12 amino acids. Per germline, CDR1 SNHLY and CDR2 FYNNEI. The V end lost 6 bases, the J end lost 6 bases, and 12 bases lay between the germline ends.

This clone was seen more than once but under ten times. The CDR3 here is CASSIDLGNTEAFF. DNA for the CDR3: TGTGCCAGTAGTATAGATCTGGGGAACACTGAAGCTTTCTTT. The chain couples TRBV19 to TRBJ1-1; no clear D gene. The CDR3 consists of 14 residues. Germline V gene lookup returns CDR1 LNHDA and CDR2 SQIVND (reference sequence). Trimming took 0 bases from V and 1 from J, leaving 6 bases between them.

This clone was recorded only once. The gene calls are TRBV7-6 and TRBJ2-3; 8 positions match TRBD2. The germline V gene has CDR1 SGHVS and CDR2 FNYEAQ. This CDR3 has 15 amino acids. V lost 5 bases and J lost 5; bases outside the gene matches: 9. The CDR3 sequence: CASSPLREAGDTQYF. For the CDR3, the DNA is TGTGCCAGCAGCCCCCTGCGGGAGGCCGGAGATACGCAGTATTTT.

The V and J genes are TRBV4-1 and TRBJ2-7; no clear D gene. CDR1 MGHRA and CDR2 YSYEKL come from the germline V gene. The CDR3 length is 15 residues. V lost 0 bases and J lost 4, with 13 bases in between. The CDR3 nucleotides are TGCGCCAGCAGCCAAGAACCCTACTTATTTTACGAGCAGTACTTC. It encodes CASSQEPYLFYEQYF.

This sequence joins TRBV11-2 and TRBJ1-2, with 7 bases identical to TRBD1. Looked up from germline, CDR1 is SGHAT and CDR2 is FQNNGV. The V gene end was trimmed by 4 bases and the J gene end by 2 bases; junction bases not matched to a gene: 4. The CDR3 sequence is 14 residues long. CDR3 in DNA: TGTGCCAGCAGCTGGGACAGCATAAACTATGGCTACACCTTC. The encoded protein is CASSWDSINYGYTF. The variable domain in full, completed from reference TRBV11-2 and TRBJ1-2, reads EAGVAQSPRYKIIEKRQSVAFWCNPISGHATLYWYQQILGQGPKLLIQFQNNGVVDDSQLPKDRFSAERLKGVDSTLKIQPAKLEDSAVYLCASSWDSINYGYTFGSGTRLTVV.

A few counts support this clone. The chain combines TRBV4-1 with TRBJ2-1; no clear D. The CDR3 runs 15 residues. Between the trimmed V and J ends, which lost 1 base and 0 bases, there was a span of 7 bases. Germline CDR1 reads MGHRA; CDR2 reads YSYEKL. The CDR3 DNA follows: TGCGCCAGCAGCCAAGCTCTTCACTCCTACAATGAGCAGTTCTTC. Translation: CASSQALHSYNEQFF.

J is TRBJ2-1 and V is TRBV24-1; TRBD1 aligns across 8 bases. The CDR3 runs to 16 residues. Trimming cost V 3 bases and J 6 bases; bases outside gene matches: 9. Per germline, CDR1 KGHDR and CDR2 SFDVKD. CDR3 amino acids: CATSDPPRTGFNEQFF. CDR3 DNA sequence: TGTGCCACCAGTGATCCACCACGGACAGGGTTCAATGAGCAGTTCTTC.

The rearrangement links TRBV10-3 to TRBJ1-1; 9 bases are a match to TRBD1. CDR1 is ENHRY, CDR2 SYGVKD, per germline. The V gene end was trimmed by 6 bases and the J gene end by 5 bases; junction bases not matched to a gene: 10. CDR3 length equals 15 residues. This CDR3 is CAIRTGGTSGTEAFF. The DNA for the CDR3 is TGTGCCATCAGAACAGGGGGCACCTCGGGAACTGAAGCTTTCTTT.

This chain's CDR3 is CASSFPRTGTVNTEAFF. The DNA of the CDR3 is TGTGCCAGCAGTTTCCCTCGGACAGGGACGGTAAACACTGAAGCTTTCTTT. The chain links TRBV28 to TRBJ1-1; 8 bases agree with TRBD1. CDR1 is MDHEN and CDR2 is SYDVKM in the germline V gene. This CDR3 has 17 amino acids. J was trimmed by 2 bases and V by 3 bases; bases with no gene match: 11.

The chain employs TRBV7-2 and TRBJ2-2; the match to TRBD1 covers 7 bases. The CDR3 is 15 residues long. V was pared by 5 bases and J by 2 bases, with 5 bases of the junction left unmatched. Germline V CDR1 and CDR2: SGHTA, FQGNSA. This CDR3 reads CASSLRQGNTGELFF. The CDR3 nucleotides are TGTGCCAGCAGCCTAAGACAGGGTAACACCGGGGAGCTGTTTTTT. Together with reference TRBV7-2 and TRBJ2-2, the CDR3 gives the full variable domain: GAGVSQSPSNKVTEKGKDVELRCDPISGHTALYWYRQSLGQGLEFLIYFQGNSAPDKSGLPSDRFSAERTGGSVSTLTIQRTQQEDSAVYLCASSLRQGNTGELFFGEGSRLTVL.

The chain employs TRBV28 and TRBJ2-7; TRBD2 matches at 10 bases. Per the germline V gene, CDR1 is MDHEN and CDR2 is SYDVKM. J gave up 7 bases and V 2 bases, and 5 bases lay outside the gene matches. This CDR3 comprises 14 residues. The CDR3 DNA sequence: TGTGCCAGCAGTTTAGAAGCGGGAGGGTGGGAGCAGTACTTC. Residues: CASSLEAGGWEQYF.

The chain couples TRBV7-3 to TRBJ1-6; D is perhaps TRBD1 (6 bases). CDR1 and CDR2 (germline): SGHTA, FQGTGA. The V end lost 5 bases, the J end lost 9 bases, and 14 bases lay between the germline ends. The CDR3 has 14 amino acids. CDR3: CASSLTGPGSPLHF. The CDR3 nucleotides read TGTGCCAGCAGCCTGACAGGACCGGGTTCACCCCTCCACTTT.

This rearrangement joins TRBV6-5 to TRBJ2-3; 7 bases are shared with TRBD2. With 3 bases clipped from V and 3 bases from J, the junction kept 6 bases outside the gene matches. CDR3 size: 15 residues. Germline CDR1 MNHEY, CDR2 SVGAGI. In DNA form, the CDR3 reads TGTGCCAGCAGTTATTGGGGAGGGCCAACAGATACGCAGTATTTT. It is translated as CASSYWGGPTDTQYF.

The chain is built from TRBV5-6 and TRBJ2-2, with TRBD2 matching over 14 bases. The CDR3 extends over 18 amino acids. Trimming removed 4 bases from V and 7 bases from J; junction bases left unmatched: 12. Germline V lookup: CDR1 SGHDT, CDR2 YYEEEE. In DNA form, the CDR3 reads TGTGCCAGCAGCGCAACCGGGACTAGCGGGAGTGTAGGCGGGGAGCTGTTTTTT. Translation gives CASSATGTSGSVGGELFF. Combining the CDR3 with reference TRBV5-6 and TRBJ2-2 gives the whole variable domain DAGVTQSPTHLIKTRGQQVTLRCSPKSGHDTVSWYQQALGQGPQFIFQYYEEEERQRGNFPDRFSGHQFPNYSSELNVNALLLGDSALYLCASSATGTSGSVGGELFFGEGSRLTVL.

This clone occurred once. This chain links TRBV28 with TRBJ2-3; 7 nucleotides agree with TRBD2. V lost 3 bases to trimming and J lost 2 bases; unmatched junction nucleotides: 5. The CDR3 is 15 amino acids. Germline values: CDR1 MDHEN, CDR2 SYDVKM. CDR3 sequence: CASSFAGAPTDTQYF. For the CDR3, the DNA is TGTGCCAGCAGTTTTGCGGGAGCCCCCACAGATACGCAGTATTTT.

The V call is TRBV27, the J call TRBJ2-4, with D unclear. V lost 4 bases and J 2 bases, leaving 9 bases between the germline ends. CDR3 size: 14 residues. Germline assignment: CDR1 MNHEY and CDR2 SMNVEV (reference sequence). For the CDR3, the DNA is TGTGCCAGCAGTTCGGTCCTAACCAAAAACATTCAGTACTTC. Its protein product is CASSSVLTKNIQYF.

The rearrangement uses TRBV11-2 and TRBJ1-2; D is undetermined. V was shortened by 8 bases and J by 4 bases, with 11 bases between the two germline ends. Germline-derived CDR1 and CDR2 are SGHAT and FQNNGV. The CDR3 is made up of 12 amino acids. CDR3 DNA sequence: TGTGCCAGCTTTGACACTTCCTATGGCTACACCTTC. Its translation is CASFDTSYGYTF.

The chain couples TRBV25-1 to TRBJ1-5, with TRBD1 identical over 8 bases. The ends lost 4 bases at V and 4 bases at J; junction bases unmatched: 0. This CDR3 region has 13 residues. Germline V CDR1 and CDR2: MGHDK, SYGVNS. CDR3 loop: CASSGTGNQPQHF. The CDR3 DNA is TGTGCCAGCAGTGGGACAGGGAATCAGCCCCAGCATTTT. The full variable domain, completed using reference TRBV25-1 and TRBJ1-5, is EADIYQTPRYLVIGTGKKITLECSQTMGHDKMYWYQQDPGMELHLIHYSYGVNSTEKGDLSSESTVSRIRTEHFPLTLESARPSHTSQYLCASSGTGNQPQHFGDGTRLSIL.

The chain has TRBV6-2 or TRBV6-3 and TRBJ2-4; 14 bases map to TRBD2. With 4 bases clipped from V and 13 bases from J, the junction kept 3 bases outside the gene matches. The CDR3 sequence is 13 residues long. Germline V gene sequence: CDR1 MNHEY, CDR2 SVGEGT. CDR3 protein: CASSWGLAGEQYF. CDR3 nucleotide sequence: TGTGCCAGCAGTTGGGGACTAGCGGGAGAGCAGTACTTC.